The 4 T cell receptor beta chains given below trace back to one sample, sequenced in a study of T cells in Graves' hyperthyroidism and ophthalmopathy (dated 2019 in TCRdb). The receptor library was made with multiplex PCR. Instrument used: Illumina HiSeq 2000. TCR beta CDR3 regions were amplified from RNA transcripts. The TCR CDR3 was subjected to a first round of RT-PCR using the HTBI primer set and the Qiagen OneStep RT-PCR kit. TCRdb redid the processing of the public reads, applying fastp at Q25 and MiXCR, and retained in-frame beta chains. Each entry merges the rows of one CDR3 protein and shows their most common DNA and genes. The sample records hundreds of thousands of distinct CDR3 sequences, about a sixth of which are singletons. Around 30% of the sample is held by the ten biggest clonotypes. Sequenced material: blood. The receptors derive from a woman aged 18-29 years with Graves' ophthalmopathy.

This clonotype turned up a few times. The CDR3 region is CASSTQGNGYTF. The DNA for the CDR3 is TGTGCCAGCAGTACCCAGGGGAATGGCTACACCTTC. The rearrangement joins TRBV28 to TRBJ1-2; a weak D match, TRBD1 (6 bases). This CDR3 comprises 12 residues. Germline CDR1 is MDHEN and CDR2 is SYDVKM. V gave up 5 bases and J gave up 6 bases, with 10 bases separating them.

The chain is built from TRBV7-9 and TRBJ2-1; 14 bases match TRBD2. Germline V lookup: CDR1 SEHNR, CDR2 FQNEAQ (reference sequence). Trimming removed 4 bases from V and 8 bases from J; junction bases left unmatched: 10. This CDR3 contains 17 residues. CDR3 nucleotide sequence: TGTGCCAGCAGCTCCGGACCTCGGACTAGCGGGAGGTATGAGCAGTTCTTC. Protein: CASSSGPRTSGRYEQFF.

This clonotype was seen ten or more times. This chain connects TRBV6-1 to TRBJ1-5; D is perhaps TRBD1 (5 bases). CDR1 is MNHNS, CDR2 SASEGT, per germline. The V and J ends lost 0 bases and 4 bases respectively, with 13 bases between them. The CDR3 contains 16 residues. The CDR3 coding sequence is TGTGCCAGCAGTGAAGCGAGGGAGAGGGGAAATCAGCCCCAGCATTTT. Translated, it gives CASSEARERGNQPQHF.

This clonotype was seen at least ten times. The V and J genes are TRBV28 and TRBJ2-1, with D perhaps matching TRBD1 or TRBD2 (5 bases each). This CDR3 is built from 11 residues. In germline, CDR1 is MDHEN, CDR2 SYDVKM. The CDR3 bases are TGTGCTTGGGGGACCTACAATGAGCAGTTCTTC. It yields the protein CAWGTYNEQFF.